This TCR beta chain was profiled in a study of blood T cell repertoires in COVID-19. Study details: COVID-19 samples collected from the United States, Italy and Spain covered acute and convalescent phases. PBMCs, B-cell-depleted T cells, or T cells were the source of the cDNA or gDNA that made up the material.

Original data processing: Reference gene primer amplification in the assay estimated nucleated cell counts. Produced via immunoSEQ multiplex PCR; TCRdb's table is partial and in-frame only. V, J and clone size are taken as reported in that table, and D and trimming were inferred from the DNA itself. The table records around 300,000 clones, approximately 85% of them present only once. V shed 0 bases and J 2 bases; nucleotides not matched to a gene: 5. In germline, CDR1 is SGHRS, CDR2 YFSETQ. The length of the CDR3 is 16 residues. The sample taken for sequencing was peripheral blood. The chain combines TRBV5-1 with TRBJ2-5; 9 nucleotides match TRBD2. The sequence was obtained from a woman in her seventies with acute or convalescent COVID-19. The CDR3 sequence: CASSLGGSGGQETQYF. CDR3 nucleotide sequence: TGCGCCAGCAGCTTGGGCGGTAGCGGGGGACAAGAGACCCAGTACTTC.